This T cell receptor beta chain emerged from a study of T cell repertoires in cytomegalovirus infection. At the level of the study: Matching HLA type, along with CMV infection, was indicated by public TCR beta signatures.

Germline CDR1 reads SEHNR; CDR2 reads FQNEAQ (reference sequence). V dropped 5 bases and J dropped 5 bases, with 15 bases sitting between them. The CDR3 sequence is 14 residues long. As concerns this clonotype: The antigen is unknown.

TCRdb itself ran the reads through MiXCR, one entry per CDR3 protein. The sample gives 50,000 or so distinct CDR3 sequences, roughly 20% of which show up once; about a fifth is in the top ten. Regarding the study as a whole: Within the response measured ex vivo, HLA-C-restricted CMV-specific TCR beta clonotypes were dominant. Summed frequency of public TCR beta families distinguished CMV carriers with the relevant HLA.

Sample: PBMCs, sequenced either directly or after in vitro stimulation (not recorded which). The sequence derives from a human donor in good health (CMV status not recorded). Some clones in this sample may be carry-over from other donors' samples. This chain links TRBV7-9 with TRBJ2-5; D tentatively fits TRBD1 or TRBD2 (7 bases each). In nucleotides, the CDR3 is TGTGCCAGCAGCCTCAGGGGGGGCCGGGAGACCCAGTACTTC. Its translation is CASSLRGGRETQYF.